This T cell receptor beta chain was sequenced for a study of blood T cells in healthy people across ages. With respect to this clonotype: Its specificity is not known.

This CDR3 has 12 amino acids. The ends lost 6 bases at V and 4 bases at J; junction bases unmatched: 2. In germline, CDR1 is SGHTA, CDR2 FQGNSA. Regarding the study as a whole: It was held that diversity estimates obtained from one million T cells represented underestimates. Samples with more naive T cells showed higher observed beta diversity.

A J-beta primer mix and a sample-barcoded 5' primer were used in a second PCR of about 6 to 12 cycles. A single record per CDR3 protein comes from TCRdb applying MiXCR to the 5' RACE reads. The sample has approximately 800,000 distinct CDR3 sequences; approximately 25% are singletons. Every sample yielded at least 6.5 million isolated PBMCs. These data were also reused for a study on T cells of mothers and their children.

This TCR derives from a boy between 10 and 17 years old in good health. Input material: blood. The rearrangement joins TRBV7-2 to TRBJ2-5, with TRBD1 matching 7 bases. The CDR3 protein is CASSWTGETQYF. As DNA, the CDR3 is TGTGCCAGCAGTTGGACAGGAGAGACCCAGTACTTC.